This T cell receptor (beta chain) was captured by sequencing in a study of shared clonotypes between healthy human individuals. When replicate PCRs were run on sorted subsets, they used roughly 0.2 ug DNA, roughly 30,000 T cell genomes. This table comes from immunoSEQ multiplex PCR, and its TCRdb copy is limited to in-frame clones, with some not included. The table includes around 1.4 million clones, approximately 98.5% detected once. The CDR3 contains 11 residues. Germline V gene sequence: CDR1 GTSNPN, CDR2 SVGIG (reference sequence). V was pared by 3 bases and J by 6 bases, with 9 bases between. CD45RA+ naive and CD45RA-negative memory subsets were separated from CD4+ cells.

This TCR came from a man aged 30 to 39 in good health. The source material was naive CD4+ T cells sorted from blood. Subset reported: CD45RA+ positively selected. The V and J genes are TRBV30 and TRBJ2-7; D remains ambiguous. The CDR3 nucleotides are TGTGCCTGGAGACAAGCATCCGAGCAGTACTTC. Translating gives CAWRQASEQYF. The full variable domain, in which reference TRBV30 and TRBJ2-7 provide the parts outside the CDR3, is SQTIHQWPATLVQPVGSPLSLECTVEGTSNPNLYWYRQAAGRGLQLLFYSVGIGQISSEVPQNLSASRPQDRQFILSSKKLLLSDSGFYLCAWRQASEQYFGPGTRLTVT.